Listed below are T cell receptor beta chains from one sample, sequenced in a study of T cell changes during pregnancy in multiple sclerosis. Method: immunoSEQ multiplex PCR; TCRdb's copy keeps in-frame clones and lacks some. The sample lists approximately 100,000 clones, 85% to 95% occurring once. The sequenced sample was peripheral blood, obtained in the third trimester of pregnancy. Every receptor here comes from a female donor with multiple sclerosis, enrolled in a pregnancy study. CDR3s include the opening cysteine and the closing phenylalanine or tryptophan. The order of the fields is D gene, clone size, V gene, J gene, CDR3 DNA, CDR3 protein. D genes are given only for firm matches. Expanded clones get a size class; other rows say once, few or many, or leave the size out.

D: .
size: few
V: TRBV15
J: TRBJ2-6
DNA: TGTGCCACCAGCACCGACAGCTCTGGGGCCAACGTCCTGACTTTC
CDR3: CATSTDSSGANVLTF

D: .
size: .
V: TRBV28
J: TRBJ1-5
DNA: TGTGCCAGCAGCTCCACGGGGGGGCGGGGCAATCAGCCCCAGCATTTT
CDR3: CASSSTGGRGNQPQHF

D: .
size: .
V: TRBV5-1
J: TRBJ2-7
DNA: TGCGCCAGCAGCTTGGTAGGGGGTTACGAGCAGTACTTC
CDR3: CASSLVGGYEQYF

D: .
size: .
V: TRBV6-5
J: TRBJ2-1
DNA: TGTGCCAGCAGTTTGAGCGGCTCCTCCTACAATGAGCAGTTCTTC
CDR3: CASSLSGSSYNEQFF

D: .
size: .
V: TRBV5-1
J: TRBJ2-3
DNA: TGCGCCAGCAGCAGGGGACTTAGCACAGATACGCAGTATTTT
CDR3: CASSRGLSTDTQYF

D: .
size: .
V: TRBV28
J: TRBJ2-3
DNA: TGTGCCAGCAGTCCGTTTGGCGGGACTTTCGGCACAGATACGCAGTATTTT
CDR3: CASSPFGGTFGTDTQYF

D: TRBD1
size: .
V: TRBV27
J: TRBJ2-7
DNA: TGTGCCAGCAGTTTGCAGGGGGCCTACGAGCAGTACTTC
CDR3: CASSLQGAYEQYF

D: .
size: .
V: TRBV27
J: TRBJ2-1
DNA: TGTGCCAGCAGCACGGACAGAAAGCAGTTCTTC
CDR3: CASSTDRKQFF

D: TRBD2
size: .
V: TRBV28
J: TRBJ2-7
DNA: TGTGCCAGCAGTAACCTGGGACTAGCGGGATGGTCCCCCTACGAGCAGTACTTC
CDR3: CASSNLGLAGWSPYEQYF

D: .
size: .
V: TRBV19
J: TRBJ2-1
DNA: TGTGCCAGTAGTATTTTGAGCTCGTCCTACAATGAGCAGTTCTTC
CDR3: CASSILSSSYNEQFF

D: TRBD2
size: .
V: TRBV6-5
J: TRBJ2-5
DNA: TGTGCCAGCAGGCTACTAGCGGGAGGGTCAGAGACCCAGTACTTC
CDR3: CASRLLAGGSETQYF

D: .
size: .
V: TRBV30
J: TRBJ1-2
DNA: TGTGCCTGGAGTCCATTTAACTATGGCTACACCTTC
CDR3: CAWSPFNYGYTF

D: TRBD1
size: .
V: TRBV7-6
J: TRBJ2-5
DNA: TGTGCCAGCAGCTTAGTTACGAGGACAGGGCAGCAGACCCAGTACTTC
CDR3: CASSLVTRTGQQTQYF